This T cell receptor (beta chain) was retrieved from a study of blood T cell repertoires in COVID-19. Looking at the study overall: PBMCs, B-cell-depleted T cells, or T cells provided the cDNA or gDNA that made up the material.

Per the original methods: The assay estimated nucleated cells by amplifying reference gene primers. Clones were sequenced by immunoSEQ multiplex PCR, and TCRdb holds only the in-frame ones, with some missing. Clone size and the V and J calls come from that table; the DNA yielded D and trimming. This table holds 310,000 or so clones, roughly 84% found once. Trimming took off 7 bases at V and 1 base at J, with 13 bases between the two ends. Germline V gene lookup returns CDR1 SQVTM and CDR2 ANQGSEA. The CDR3 runs 13 residues. The chain employs TRBV29-1 and TRBJ1-1; D gene uncertain. Sequencing was done on a sample of peripheral blood. The source of this sequence is a man aged 45-65 years with active or convalescent COVID-19. The CDR3 DNA follows: TGCAGCGCCAAAACCCCAGGGAACACTGAAGCTTTCTTT. Translating gives CSAKTPGNTEAFF.